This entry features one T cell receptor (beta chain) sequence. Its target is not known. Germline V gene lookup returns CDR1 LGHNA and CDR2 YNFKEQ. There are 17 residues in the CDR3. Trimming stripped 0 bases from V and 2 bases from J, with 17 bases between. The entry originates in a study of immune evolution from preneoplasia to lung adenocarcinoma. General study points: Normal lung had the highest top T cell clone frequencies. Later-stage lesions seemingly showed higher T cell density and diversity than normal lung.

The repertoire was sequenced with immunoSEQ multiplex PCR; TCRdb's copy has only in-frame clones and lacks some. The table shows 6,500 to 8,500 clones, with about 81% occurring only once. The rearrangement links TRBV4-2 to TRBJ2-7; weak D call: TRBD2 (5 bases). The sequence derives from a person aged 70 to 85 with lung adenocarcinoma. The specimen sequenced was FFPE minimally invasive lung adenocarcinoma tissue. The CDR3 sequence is CASSQDLGSVTTYEQYF. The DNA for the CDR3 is TGTGCCAGCAGCCAAGATCTTGGTAGCGTGACCACCTACGAGCAGTACTTC.